This entry is about one T cell receptor (beta chain). This sample stems from a study of control samples from healthy donors and cancer patients. Sequencing used immunoSEQ multiplex PCR; TCRdb keeps in-frame clones, though not all of them. The sample yields over 25,000 clones, roughly 87% seen once. This CDR3 region has 15 residues. V lost 2 bases to trimming and J lost 5 bases; unmatched junction nucleotides: 6. The germline V gene has CDR1 WNHNN and CDR2 SYGVQD (reference sequence). Sample: formalin-fixed, paraffin-embedded tissue. The clonotype originates from a female donor with melanoma. V usage is TRBV10-1 and J usage is TRBJ2-3; 8 nucleotides agree with TRBD1. This chain's CDR3 is CASSEIGQGKDTQYF. The CDR3, as DNA: TGCGCCAGCAGTGAGATAGGACAGGGTAAAGATACGCAGTATTTT.